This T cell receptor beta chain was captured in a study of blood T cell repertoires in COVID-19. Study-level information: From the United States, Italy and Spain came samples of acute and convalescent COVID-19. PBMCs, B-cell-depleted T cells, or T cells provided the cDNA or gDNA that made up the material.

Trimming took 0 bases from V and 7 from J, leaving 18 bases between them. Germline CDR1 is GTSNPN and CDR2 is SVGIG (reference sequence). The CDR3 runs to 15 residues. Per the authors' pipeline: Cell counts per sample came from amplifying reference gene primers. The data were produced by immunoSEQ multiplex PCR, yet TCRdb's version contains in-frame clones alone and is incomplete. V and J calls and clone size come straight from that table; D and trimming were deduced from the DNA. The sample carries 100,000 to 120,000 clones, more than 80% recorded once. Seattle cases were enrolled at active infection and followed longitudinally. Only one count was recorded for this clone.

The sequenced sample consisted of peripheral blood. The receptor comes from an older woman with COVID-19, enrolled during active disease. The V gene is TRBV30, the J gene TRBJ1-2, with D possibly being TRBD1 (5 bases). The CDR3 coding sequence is TGTGCCTGGAGTGTATTGCAGGGAGGGGAGGGTGGCTACACCTTC. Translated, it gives CAWSVLQGGEGGYTF.